The 11 T cell receptor beta chains below all came from one sample that was sequenced in a study of blood T cell repertoires in COVID-19. Method: immunoSEQ multiplex PCR; TCRdb's copy keeps in-frame clones and lacks some. Among approximately 180,000 clones listed, roughly 88% were seen once. The sample comprised peripheral blood. These receptors were obtained from a woman between 40 and 50 years old with COVID-19, enrolled during active disease.

The genes are TRBV4-2 and TRBJ1-6, with D hard to call. CDR1 LGHNA and CDR2 YNFKEQ come from the germline V gene. The CDR3 extends over 14 amino acids. V was clipped by 3 bases and J by 9 bases, with 12 bases between them. This CDR3 reads CASSQGEYGSPLHF. As DNA, the CDR3 is TGTGCCAGCAGCCAGGGCGAGTACGGTTCACCCCTCCACTTT.

The chain employs TRBV7-9 and TRBJ2-1; 14 bases are shared with TRBD2. This CDR3 contains 18 residues. V dropped 6 bases and J dropped 2; count of bases not matched to a gene: 9. CDR1 is SEHNR and CDR2 is FQNEAQ in the germline V gene (reference sequence). The CDR3 DNA reads as TGTGCCAGCAGGCCGGGACTAGCGGGAGCCGAACCCTACAATGAGCAGTTCTTC. This gives the protein CASRPGLAGAEPYNEQFF.

The V call is TRBV6-4, the J call TRBJ1-2, with D unclear. The CDR3 runs to 13 residues. CDR1 and CDR2 (germline): MRHNA, SNTAGT. Trimming pared 0 bases from V and 6 bases from J, leaving 8 bases between. The CDR3 DNA is TGTGCCAGCAGTGACTCCGGCGGTGATGGCTACACCTTC. As protein: CASSDSGGDGYTF.

The chain uses TRBV27 and TRBJ2-2, with TRBD1 matching 9 bases. CDR3 length: 15 amino acids. V shed 4 bases and J 5 bases; nucleotides not matched to a gene: 5. CDR1 and CDR2 from the germline V gene are MNHEY and SMNVEV (reference sequence). The DNA of the CDR3 is TGTGCCAGCAGTTGGGACAGGGTCGAAACCGGGGAGCTGTTTTTT. It is translated as CASSWDRVETGELFF.

V usage is TRBV21-1 and J usage is TRBJ2-1; TRBD2 was called by the table and not checked on the DNA. TRBV21-1 is termed a pseudogene. The CDR3 sequence is 16 residues long. The CDR3 spells CASSKSGPSSYNEQFF. As DNA, the CDR3 is TGTGCCAGCAGCAAAAGCGGGCCGAGCTCCTACAATGAGCAGTTCTTC.

The chain links TRBV5-6 to TRBJ2-3, with D possibly TRBD2 on 6 matching bases. The CDR3 length is 16 residues. Trimming cost V 0 bases and J 9 bases, with 20 bases left between them. Germline loops: CDR1 SGHDT, CDR2 YYEEEE. The chain's CDR3 is CASSLGWTTGRVTQYF. The CDR3 coding sequence is TGTGCCAGCAGCTTGGGTTGGACTACCGGCCGAGTGACGCAGTATTTT.

The chain employs TRBV2 and TRBJ1-5, with TRBD1 matching over 7 bases. The CDR3 length is 15 residues. The germline gives CDR1 SNHLY, CDR2 FYNNEI. V lost 6 bases and J lost 1; bases outside the gene matches: 6. The CDR3 region has the DNA TGTGCCAGCAGCTCGGCGGGACAGAGCAATCAGCCCCAGCATTTT. The encoded protein is CASSSAGQSNQPQHF.

This rearrangement joins TRBV10-3 to TRBJ2-7, with 8 bases aligning to TRBD1. Germline V gene lookup returns CDR1 ENHRY and CDR2 SYGVKD. This CDR3 region has 14 residues. Trimming at V came to 11 bases and at J to 6 bases, leaving 15 bases not matched to a gene. The CDR3 coding sequence is TGTGCCGTCGCCTGGACAGGGTCGGAGTCCGAGCAGTACTTC. This codes for CAVAWTGSESEQYF.

V is TRBV2 and J is TRBJ1-6; 7 bases map to TRBD1. Germline CDR1 and CDR2: SNHLY and FYNNEI. The trim removed 8 bases at V and 10 bases at J, leaving 14 bases unmatched. The CDR3 has 15 residues. CDR3 in amino acids: CASFGRGFPESPLHF. CDR3 bases: TGTGCCAGCTTTGGCAGGGGGTTTCCCGAGTCACCCCTCCACTTT.

The V and J genes are TRBV7-9 and TRBJ2-7; D unresolved. Looked up from germline, CDR1 is SEHNR and CDR2 is FQNEAQ (reference sequence). This CDR3 has 15 residues. The V gene lost 1 base and the J gene lost 7 bases, with 17 bases spanning the gap. The CDR3 loop is CASSLGREAGVEQYF. The CDR3 bases are TGTGCCAGCAGCTTAGGCCGCGAGGCCGGCGTTGAGCAGTACTTC.

The V and J genes are TRBV29-1 and TRBJ2-3, with D possibly being TRBD1 (5 bases). Germline CDR1 SQVTM, CDR2 ANQGSEA. This CDR3 region has 13 residues. V gave up 8 bases and J gave up 0 bases, with 12 bases separating them. This CDR3 reads CSIDSQSTDTQYF. In DNA form, the CDR3 reads TGCAGCATCGACAGCCAGAGCACAGATACGCAGTATTTT.